This TCR beta chain emerged from a study of CD8+ T cells in alopecia areata. With 5 bases removed from V and 2 bases from J, the gap between germline ends came to 18 bases. The CDR3 is made up of 16 amino acids. Per germline, CDR1 SGHVS and CDR2 FQNEAQ. After isolation, RNA underwent reverse transcription to generate cDNA as the sequencing template. The data were produced by immunoSEQ multiplex PCR, yet TCRdb's version contains in-frame clones alone and is incomplete. The sample includes under 30,000 clones, around 50% of them seen just once. Regarding this clone: Its cognate antigen is unknown.

The study, taken as a whole, reports: TCRs were shared less clearly across patients than in mice, possibly for HLA-related reasons.

The clonotype comes from a human donor with alopecia areata. The V and J genes are TRBV7-8 and TRBJ2-5; tentatively, D is TRBD1 (5 bases). The specimen sequenced was NKG2D-high CD8+ T cells sorted from blood. The CDR3 sequence: CASSSPIDRLQETQYF. The CDR3 nucleotides read TGTGCCAGCAGCAGCCCCATTGACAGATTACAAGAGACCCAGTACTTC. Filled out from reference TRBV7-8 and TRBJ2-5, the complete variable domain reads GAGVSQSPRYKVAKRGQDVALRCDPISGHVSLFWYQQALGQGPEFLTYFQNEAQLDKSGLPSDRFFAERPEGSVSTLKIQRTQQEDSAVYLCASSSPIDRLQETQYFGPGTRLLVL.